This TCR beta chain was recovered during a study of blood T cell repertoires in COVID-19. Study overall: Both acute and convalescent COVID-19 samples were obtained from the United States, Italy and Spain.

Sequencing used immunoSEQ multiplex PCR; TCRdb keeps in-frame clones, though not all of them. This sample has about 480,000 clones, with about nine tenths found just once. This study enrolled people aged about 18 to 100 from approximately 25 US geographic areas. Trimming shortened V by 5 bases and J by 1 base, and 10 bases separated the two germline ends. Germline assignment: CDR1 SQVTM and CDR2 ANQGSEA. This CDR3 region has 13 residues. Material for sequencing was PBMCs or T cells enriched from blood (not recorded which). This receptor was taken from an older woman who had recovered from COVID-19. V is TRBV29-1 and J is TRBJ2-3; perhaps TRBD2 as D (5 bases). CDR3 DNA sequence: TGCAGCGTTTTTCGGGGAGGCACAGATACGCAGTATTTT. Residues: CSVFRGGTDTQYF.